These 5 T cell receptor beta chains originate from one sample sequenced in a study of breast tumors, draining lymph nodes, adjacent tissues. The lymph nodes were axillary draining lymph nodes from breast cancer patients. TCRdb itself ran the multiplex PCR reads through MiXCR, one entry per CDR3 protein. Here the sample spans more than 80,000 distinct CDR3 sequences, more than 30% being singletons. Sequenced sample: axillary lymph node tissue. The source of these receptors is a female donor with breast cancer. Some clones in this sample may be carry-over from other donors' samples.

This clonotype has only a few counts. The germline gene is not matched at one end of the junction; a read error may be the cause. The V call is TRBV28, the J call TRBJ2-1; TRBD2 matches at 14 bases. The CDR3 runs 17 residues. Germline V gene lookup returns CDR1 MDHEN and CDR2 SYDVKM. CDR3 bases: TGTGCCTGCAGCCCCCGGACTAGCGGGAGGCCAAGGAATGAGCAGTTCTTC. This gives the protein CACSPRTSGRPRNEQFF.

The CDR3 sequence: CASQGVLIGNQPQHF. The CDR3 nucleotides read TGTGCCAGCCAGGGGGTCCTTATAGGGAATCAGCCCCAGCATTTT. The chain combines TRBV12-3 or TRBV12-4 with TRBJ1-5; TRBD1 matches at 7 bases. V shed 8 bases, J shed 4 bases, and the junction held 11 bases outside the gene matches. The CDR3 is 15 amino acids.

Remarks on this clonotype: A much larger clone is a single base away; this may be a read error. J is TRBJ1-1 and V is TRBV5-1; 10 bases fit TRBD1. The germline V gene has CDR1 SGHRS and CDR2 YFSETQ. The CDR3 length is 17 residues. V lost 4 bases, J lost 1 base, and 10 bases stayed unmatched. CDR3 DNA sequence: TGCGCCAGCAGCCGATCGACAGGGGGCGAATCGAACACTGAAGCTTTCTTT. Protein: CASSRSTGGESNTEAFF.

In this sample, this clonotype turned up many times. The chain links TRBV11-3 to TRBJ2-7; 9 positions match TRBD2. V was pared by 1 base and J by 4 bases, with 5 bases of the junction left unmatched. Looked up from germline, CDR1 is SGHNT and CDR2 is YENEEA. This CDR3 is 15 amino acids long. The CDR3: CASSLAAGGGYEQYF. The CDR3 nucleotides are TGTGCCAGCAGCTTAGCAGCGGGAGGTGGGTACGAGCAGTACTTC.

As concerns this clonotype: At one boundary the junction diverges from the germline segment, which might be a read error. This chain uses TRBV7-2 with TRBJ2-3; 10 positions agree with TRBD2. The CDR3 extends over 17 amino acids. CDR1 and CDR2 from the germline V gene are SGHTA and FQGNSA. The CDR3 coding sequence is TGTGCCAGCAGCTTAGCCGGACTAGCGGCCACCACAGATCCGCAGTATTTT. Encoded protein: CASSLAGLAATTDPQYF.